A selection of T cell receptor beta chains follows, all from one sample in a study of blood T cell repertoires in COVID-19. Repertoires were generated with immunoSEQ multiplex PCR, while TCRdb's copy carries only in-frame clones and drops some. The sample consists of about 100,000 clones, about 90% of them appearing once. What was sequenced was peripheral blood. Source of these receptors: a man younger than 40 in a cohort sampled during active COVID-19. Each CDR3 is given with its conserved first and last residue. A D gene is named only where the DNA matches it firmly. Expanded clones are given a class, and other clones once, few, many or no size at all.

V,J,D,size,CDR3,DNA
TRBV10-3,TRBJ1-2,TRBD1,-,CAISEGTGFYGYTF,TGTGCCATCAGTGAGGGGACAGGGTTCTATGGCTACACCTTC
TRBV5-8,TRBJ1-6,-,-,CASSFSREAPLHF,TGTGCCAGCAGCTTCAGCAGGGAGGCACCCCTCCACTTT
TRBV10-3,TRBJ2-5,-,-,CAIRARVRETQYF,TGTGCCATCAGGGCCAGGGTACGGGAGACCCAGTACTTC
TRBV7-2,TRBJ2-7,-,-,CASTPGRRDIYEQYF,TGTGCCAGCACCCCAGGTCGACGGGACATCTACGAGCAGTACTTC
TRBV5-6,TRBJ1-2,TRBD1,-,CASSIGQGQYYGYTF,TGTGCCAGCAGCATAGGACAGGGCCAATACTATGGCTACACCTTC
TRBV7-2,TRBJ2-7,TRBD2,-,CASSLESGGHPYEQYF,TGTGCCAGCAGCTTAGAAAGCGGGGGCCATCCCTACGAGCAGTACTTC
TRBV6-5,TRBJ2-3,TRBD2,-,CASRLAGGYTDTQYF,TGTGCCAGCCGACTGGCGGGGGGGTACACAGATACGCAGTATTTT
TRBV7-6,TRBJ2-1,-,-,CASSLRAGVNEQFF,TGTGCCAGCAGCTTAAGGGCAGGGGTGAATGAGCAGTTCTTC
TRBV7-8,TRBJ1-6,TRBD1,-,CASSSKTGTGGASPHNSPLHF,TGTGCCAGCAGCTCAAAAACCGGGACAGGGGGCGCGTCGCCGCATAATTCACCCCTCCACTTT
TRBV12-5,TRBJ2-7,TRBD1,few,CASGTATGGYEQYF,TGTGCTAGTGGGACAGCCACAGGGGGGTACGAGCAGTACTTC
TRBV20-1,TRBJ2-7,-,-,CSASNRQPYEQYF,TGCAGTGCTAGTAATCGACAGCCCTACGAGCAGTACTTC
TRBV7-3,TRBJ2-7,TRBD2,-,CASSRSGGASEQYF,TGTGCCAGCAGCCGTAGCGGGGGGGCCAGCGAGCAGTACTTC
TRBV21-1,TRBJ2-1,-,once,CASSKGRQDNEQFF,TGTGCCAGCAGCAAGGGCAGACAAGACAATGAGCAGTTCTTC
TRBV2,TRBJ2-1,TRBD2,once,CAGCSGGANEQFF,TGTGCCGGTTGCAGCGGGGGGGCCAATGAGCAGTTCTTC
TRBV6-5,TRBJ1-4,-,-,CASISRSSNEKLFF,TGTGCCAGCATTAGTCGGTCCTCTAATGAAAAACTGTTTTTT
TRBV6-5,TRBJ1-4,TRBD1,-,CASSLTGTGDEKLFF,TGTGCCAGCAGTCTTACCGGGACAGGGGATGAAAAACTGTTTTTT
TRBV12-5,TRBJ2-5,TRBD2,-,CASGRTSGGWGETQYF,TGTGCTAGTGGTCGGACTAGCGGGGGTTGGGGAGAGACCCAGTACTTC
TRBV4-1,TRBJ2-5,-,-,CASSQGLSETQYF,TGCGCCAGCAGCCAAGGTTTATCAGAGACCCAGTACTTC
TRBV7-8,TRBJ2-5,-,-,CASSSNSQETQYF,TGTGCCAGCAGCTCGAACAGCCAAGAGACCCAGTACTTC
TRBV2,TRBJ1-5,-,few,CASSGGGLGSNQPQHF,TGTGCCAGCAGTGGGGGAGGGTTGGGGAGCAATCAGCCCCAGCATTTT
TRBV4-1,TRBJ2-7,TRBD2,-,CASSQALAGVYEQYF,TGCGCCAGCAGCCAAGCGCTAGCGGGGGTCTACGAGCAGTACTTC
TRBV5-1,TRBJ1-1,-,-,CASRDRTVNTEAFF,TGCGCCAGCAGAGATAGGACAGTGAACACTGAAGCTTTCTTT
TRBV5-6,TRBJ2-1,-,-,CASTPPQSYNEQFF,TGTGCCAGCACCCCCCCCCAGTCCTACAATGAGCAGTTCTTC
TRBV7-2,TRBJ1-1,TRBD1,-,CASSAQGADTEAFF,TGTGCCAGCAGCGCCCAGGGGGCCGACACTGAAGCTTTCTTT
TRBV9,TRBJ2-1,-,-,CASSVDDRLGEQFF,TGTGCCAGCAGCGTAGATGATCGCCTCGGTGAGCAGTTCTTC
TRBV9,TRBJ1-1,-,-,CASSVGDVGANTEAFF,TGTGCCAGCAGCGTAGGCGATGTGGGGGCGAACACTGAAGCTTTCTTT